These 3 T cell receptor beta chains were all obtained from the same sample, sequenced in a study of shared clonotypes between healthy human individuals. Libraries were prepared by immunoSEQ multiplex PCR; TCRdb keeps only in-frame clonotypes and omits some of them. The sample contains some 2.1 million clones, 85% to 95% of which appear only once. The material sequenced was naive CD4+ T cells sorted from blood. Sample subset: CD45RA+ positively selected. Receptors originate from a man younger than 35 in good health.

This clone was counted a single time. This CDR3 is also generated by other DNA sequences in the sample. The chain joins TRBV7-6 to TRBJ2-3, with D unclear. Germline CDR1 is SGHVS and CDR2 is FNYEAQ. The CDR3 runs 11 residues. V gave up 3 bases and J gave up 4 bases, with 2 bases separating them. The CDR3: CASSLSDTQYF. The CDR3 bases are TGTGCCAGCAGCTTGTCAGATACGCAGTATTTT.

The rearrangement uses TRBV11-1 and TRBJ2-5, with TRBD2 matching over 12 bases. The CDR3 runs 15 residues. CDR1 is SGHAT and CDR2 is FQDESV in the germline V gene (reference sequence). With V trimmed by 5 bases and J by 4 bases, 5 bases remained unmatched. CDR3 in amino acids: CASSPGLAGGETQYF. CDR3 nucleotide sequence: TGTGCCAGCAGCCCGGGACTAGCGGGTGGAGAGACCCAGTACTTC.

For this clone: The sample holds other DNA sequences that translate to the same CDR3. The chain joins TRBV6-5 to TRBJ1-3, with TRBD1 matching 8 bases. Per germline, CDR1 MNHEY and CDR2 SVGAGI. The CDR3 extends over 14 amino acids. Trimming took 3 bases from V and 4 from J; bases not matched to a gene: 2. For the CDR3, the DNA is TGTGCCAGCAGTTATGGACAGGGCGGAAACACCATATATTTT. This gives the protein CASSYGQGGNTIYF.